This T cell receptor (beta chain) was documented in a study of radiation and T cells in renal cell carcinoma. Points from the study as a whole: No pretreatment tumor biopsies were available for baseline clonotypes.

With V trimmed by 8 bases and J by 6 bases, 3 bases remained unmatched. Looked up from germline, CDR1 is MNHNS and CDR2 is SASEGT. The CDR3 has 12 amino acids. Assay: immunoSEQ multiplex PCR; the TCRdb copy retains only in-frame clones and omits some. The repertoire has more than 75,000 clones, 65% to 90% of them found once; the top ten carry 20% to 25%. This clone was recorded a few times. The antigen remains undetermined. Noted time point: blood 2 weeks post-SBRT. Treatment indicated: 15 Gy SBRT to primary tumor, nephrectomy 4 weeks later. This chain links TRBV6-1 with TRBJ1-4; 7 nucleotides align to TRBD1. The sequencing used blood, collected from a patient whose treatment included radiotherapy and nephrectomy. This clonotype originated in a woman in her forties or fifties with renal cell carcinoma. CDR3 nucleotide sequence: TGTGCCAGCGGGGACAGTTATGAAAAACTGTTTTTT. This translates into CASGDSYEKLFF.